The 5 T cell receptor beta chains presented below share a single source sample, sequenced in a study of OX40 agonist ivuxolimab in advanced cancers. Repertoires were generated with immunoSEQ multiplex PCR, while TCRdb's copy carries only in-frame clones and drops some. The sample contains 30,000 to 40,000 clones, 89% of which appear only once. The specimen comprised CD4+ or CD8+ T cells sorted from blood, sampled in a trial of the OX40 agonist ivuxolimab. Receptor source: an adult with an advanced solid tumor such as melanoma, head and neck, liver or kidney cancer.

The rearrangement uses TRBV19 and TRBJ1-2; 7 bases are shared with TRBD1. Germline CDR1 LNHDA, CDR2 SQIVND (reference sequence). Unmatched junction bases numbered 9, after V lost 3 bases and J lost 2 bases. The CDR3 runs to 16 residues. Here the CDR3 reads CASSIGTAIVNYGYTF. The CDR3, as DNA: TGTGCCAGTAGTATTGGGACAGCGATCGTCAACTATGGCTACACCTTC.

V is TRBV2 and J is TRBJ2-1; D may be TRBD1 or TRBD2 (5 bases each). CDR1 and CDR2 (germline): SNHLY, FYNNEI. V was cut by 6 bases and J by 0 bases, with 12 bases left in between. The CDR3 loop spans 15 amino acids. This chain's CDR3 is CASSDSGTSYNEQFF. As DNA, the CDR3 is TGTGCCAGCAGCGACAGCGGAACCTCCTACAATGAGCAGTTCTTC.

The rearrangement joins TRBV19 to TRBJ2-7; D uncertain. This CDR3 comprises 11 residues. Germline CDR1 and CDR2: LNHDA and SQIVND (reference sequence). Trimming removed 7 bases at V and 3 bases at J, with 7 bases between. The CDR3 DNA sequence: TGTGCCAGTATGGGATTCTACGAGCAGTACTTC. As protein: CASMGFYEQYF.

This sequence joins TRBV18 and TRBJ1-2; D remains ambiguous. CDR3 length: 13 residues. Trimming left V 6 bases short and J 1 base short, with 9 bases between. The germline V gene has CDR1 KGHSH and CDR2 LQKENI. The CDR3 coding sequence is TGTGCCAGCTCTGCGGGGAGTAACTATGGCTACACCTTC. Its translation: CASSAGSNYGYTF.

The chain is built from TRBV10-2 and TRBJ2-2; 7 bases agree with TRBD2. The CDR3 consists of 15 residues. The germline V gene encodes CDR1 WSHSY and CDR2 SAAADI. V was clipped by 6 bases and J by 4 bases; unmatched bases: 8. CDR3 sequence: CASSPGLAGTGELFF. The CDR3 coding sequence is TGCGCCAGCAGCCCCGGTTTAGCGGGCACCGGGGAGCTGTTTTTT.